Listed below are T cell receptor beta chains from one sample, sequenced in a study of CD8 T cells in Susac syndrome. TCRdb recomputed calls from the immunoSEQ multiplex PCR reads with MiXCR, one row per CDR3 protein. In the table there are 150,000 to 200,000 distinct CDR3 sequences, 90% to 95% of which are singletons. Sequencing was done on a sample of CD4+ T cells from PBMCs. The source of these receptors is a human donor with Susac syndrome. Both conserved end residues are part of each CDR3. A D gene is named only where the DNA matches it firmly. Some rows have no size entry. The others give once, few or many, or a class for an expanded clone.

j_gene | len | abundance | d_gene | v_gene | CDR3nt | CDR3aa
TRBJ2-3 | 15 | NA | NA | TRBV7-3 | TGTGCCAGCAGCCCATTGGGGGGGGGCCTAGATACGCAGTATTTT | CASSPLGGGLDTQYF
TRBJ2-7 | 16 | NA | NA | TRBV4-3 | TGCGCCAGCAGCCAAGACGGGATCGGCTTATCCTACGAGCAGTACTTC | CASSQDGIGLSYEQYF
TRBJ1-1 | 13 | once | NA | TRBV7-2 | TGTGCCAGCAGTCAAGGGTTTATAGGTGAAGCTTTCTTT | CASSQGFIGEAFF
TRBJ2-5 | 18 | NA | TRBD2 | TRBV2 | TGTGCCAGCAGTGTCTCCGGACTAGCGGGGGGGCAATCGAAGACCCAGTACTTC | CASSVSGLAGGQSKTQYF
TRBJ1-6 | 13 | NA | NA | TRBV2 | TGTGCCCGCGGGGGGGCGGCTGATTCACCCCTCCACTTT | CARGGAADSPLHF
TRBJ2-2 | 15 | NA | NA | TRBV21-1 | TGTGCCAGAAGGGGAAAGCGTCAGATCACCGGGGAGCTGTTTTTT | CARRGKRQITGELFF
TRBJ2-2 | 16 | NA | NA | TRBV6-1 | TGTGCCAGCAGCCCTGATCCACAACCGAGGACCGGGGAGCTGTTTTTT | CASSPDPQPRTGELFF
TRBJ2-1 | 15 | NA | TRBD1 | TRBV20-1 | TGCAGTGCTGGACCTGCTGGGACAGGGGGGAATGAGCAGTTCTTC | CSAGPAGTGGNEQFF
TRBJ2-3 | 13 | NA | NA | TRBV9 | TGTGCCAGCAGCTTTTCGTGGTCAGATACGCAGTATTTT | CASSFSWSDTQYF
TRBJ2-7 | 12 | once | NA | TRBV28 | TGTGCCAGCAGTTCGACAGCCTACGAGCAGTACTTC | CASSSTAYEQYF
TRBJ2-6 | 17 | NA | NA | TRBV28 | TGTGCCAGCAGTCCAGATGGGCCCCGGGCTGGGGCCAACGTCCTGACTTTC | CASSPDGPRAGANVLTF
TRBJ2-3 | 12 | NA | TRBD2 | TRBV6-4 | TGTGCCAGCAGTGTCGGGACTACAAGGCTGTATTTT | CASSVGTTRLYF
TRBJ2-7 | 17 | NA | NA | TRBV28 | TGTGCCAGCAGTTACCCCCGGACCTTACAGGGTCCCTACGAGCAGTACTTC | CASSYPRTLQGPYEQYF
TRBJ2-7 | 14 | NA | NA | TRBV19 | TGTGCCAGTAGTATAGATCAGGGGAGTGAAGAGCAGTACTTC | CASSIDQGSEEQYF
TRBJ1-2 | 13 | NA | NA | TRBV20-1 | TGCAGTGCCGACCCGGGCCAATTTAATGGCTACACCTTC | CSADPGQFNGYTF
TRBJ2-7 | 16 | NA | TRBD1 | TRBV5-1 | TGCGCCAGCAGCCAGTGGGCGGGACAGGGGGCCTACGAGCAGTACTTC | CASSQWAGQGAYEQYF
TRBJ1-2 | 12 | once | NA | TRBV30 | TGTGCCTGTAGTCTCTCTTCCTATGGCTACACCTTC | CACSLSSYGYTF
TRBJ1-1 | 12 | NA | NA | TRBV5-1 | TGCGCCAGCAGCAGGGTGAACACTGAAGCTTTCTTT | CASSRVNTEAFF
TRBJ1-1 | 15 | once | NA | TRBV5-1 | TGCGCCAGCAGCTTGGGCCCAACACGGTCGGGCGAAGCTTTCTTT | CASSLGPTRSGEAFF
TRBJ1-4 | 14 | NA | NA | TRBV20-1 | TGCAGTGCTAGCGACGACGGAGATAATAAAAAACTGTTTTTT | CSASDDGDNKKLFF
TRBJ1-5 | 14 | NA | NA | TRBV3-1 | TGTGCCAGCAGCCAAGTCCCCGGGAATCAGCCCCAGCATTTT | CASSQVPGNQPQHF
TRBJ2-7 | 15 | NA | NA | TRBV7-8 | TGTGCCAGCAGCCCGGGGGACGGTGGCCCCTACGAGCAGTACTTC | CASSPGDGGPYEQYF
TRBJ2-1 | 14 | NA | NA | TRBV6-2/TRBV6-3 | TGTGCCAGCAGTCCCATGGGCGGTTTGGTTGAGCAGTTCTTC | CASSPMGGLVEQFF
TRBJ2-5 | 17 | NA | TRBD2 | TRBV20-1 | TGCAGTGCTAGCTCAGCGGGAGGCTCCAGCCTACAAGAGACCCAGTACTTC | CSASSAGGSSLQETQYF
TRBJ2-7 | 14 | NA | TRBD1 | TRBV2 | TGTGCCAGCAGAGCTGACAGGGGGCTCTACGAGCAGTACTTC | CASRADRGLYEQYF
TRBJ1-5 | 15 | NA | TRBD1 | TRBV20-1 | TGCAGTGCTAGACGGATAGACAGGGGCAATCAGCCCCAGCATTTT | CSARRIDRGNQPQHF
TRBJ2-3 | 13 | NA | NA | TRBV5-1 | TGCGCCAGCAGCCATTGGTCGACAGATACGCAGTATTTT | CASSHWSTDTQYF
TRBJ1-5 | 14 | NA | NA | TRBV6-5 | TGTGCCAGCAGTTACTCTTCTCTTAAGCAGCCCCAGCATTTT | CASSYSSLKQPQHF
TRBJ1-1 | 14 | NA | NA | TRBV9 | TGTGCCAGCAGCGTAGTATTGCGGGGTACTGAAGCTTTCTTT | CASSVVLRGTEAFF
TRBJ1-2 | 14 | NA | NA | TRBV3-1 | TGTGCCAGCAGCCAAGCGTGGGCCAGGGGAGGCTACACCTTC | CASSQAWARGGYTF
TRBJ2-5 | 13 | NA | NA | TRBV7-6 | TGTGCCAGCAGACGAAGGCAGGGTGAGACCCAGTACTTC | CASRRRQGETQYF
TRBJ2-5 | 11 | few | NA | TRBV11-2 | TGTGCCAGCAGCAAACAAGAGACCCAGTACTTC | CASSKQETQYF
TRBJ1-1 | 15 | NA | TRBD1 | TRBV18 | TGTGCCAGCTCAGCTATCTCCGGGACAGGGACTGAAGCTTTCTTT | CASSAISGTGTEAFF
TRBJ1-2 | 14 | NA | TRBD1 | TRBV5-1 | TGCGCCAGCAGCTACGCCGGGACAGGGACTGGCTACACCTTC | CASSYAGTGTGYTF
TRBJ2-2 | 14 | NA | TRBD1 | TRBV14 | TGTGCCAGCAGCGACAGGGTGGCCACCGGGGAGCTGTTTTTT | CASSDRVATGELFF
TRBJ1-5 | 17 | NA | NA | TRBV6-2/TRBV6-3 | TGTGCCAGCAGCCGTCGGGACCCGGGGTTAGGCAATCAGCCCCAGCATTTT | CASSRRDPGLGNQPQHF
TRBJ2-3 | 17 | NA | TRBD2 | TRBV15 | TGTGCCACCAGCAGAGGGAGGGCAGGGAGGGCCGAAGATACGCAGTATTTT | CATSRGRAGRAEDTQYF
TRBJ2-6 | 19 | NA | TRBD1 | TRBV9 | TGTGCCAGCAGCTACTCAAGTAGGGGGCTTTTTTCTGGGGCCAACGTCCTGACTTTC | CASSYSSRGLFSGANVLTF
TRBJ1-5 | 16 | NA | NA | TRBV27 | TGTGCCAGCAGACCCGTCCAGGGATTAGGCAATCAGCCCCAGCATTTT | CASRPVQGLGNQPQHF
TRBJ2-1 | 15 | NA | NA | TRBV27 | TGTGCCAGCAGTTTAGAAAGGGGATTTGGGAATGAGCAGTTCTTC | CASSLERGFGNEQFF
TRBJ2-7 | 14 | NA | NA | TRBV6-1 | TGTGCCAGCAGTGAAGCGGGACGTTACTACGAGCAGTACTTC | CASSEAGRYYEQYF
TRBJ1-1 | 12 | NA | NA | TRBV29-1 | TGCAGCGTCTCGACAGGTCGGAGGGGAGCTTTCTTT | CSVSTGRRGAFF
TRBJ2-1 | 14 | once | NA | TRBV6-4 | TGTGCCAGCAGTGTTTCGTCTGGGGGCAATGAGCAGTTCTTC | CASSVSSGGNEQFF
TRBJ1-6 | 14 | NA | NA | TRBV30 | TGTGCCTGGAGTTCGGCCGCAGGGGCTCTCCCTCTCCACTTT | CAWSSAAGALPLHF
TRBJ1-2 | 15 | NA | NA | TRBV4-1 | TGCGCCAGCAGCCGCGAGGGTACGTTCGAAGCTGGCTACACCTTC | CASSREGTFEAGYTF
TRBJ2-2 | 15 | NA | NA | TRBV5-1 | TGCGCCAGCAGCTCAGGACTGACCCCAACCGGGGAGCTGTTTTTT | CASSSGLTPTGELFF
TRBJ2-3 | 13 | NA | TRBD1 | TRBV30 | TGTGCTACCGACAGGGATTGGGGAGATACGCAGTATTTT | CATDRDWGDTQYF
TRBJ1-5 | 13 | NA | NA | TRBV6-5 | TGTGCCAGCAGTTACCAGACGACAGGGCCCCAGCATTTT | CASSYQTTGPQHF
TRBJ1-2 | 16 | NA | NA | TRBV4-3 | TGCGCCAGCAGCCAAGATGTTCAGGGGAGGAACTATGGCTACACCTTC | CASSQDVQGRNYGYTF